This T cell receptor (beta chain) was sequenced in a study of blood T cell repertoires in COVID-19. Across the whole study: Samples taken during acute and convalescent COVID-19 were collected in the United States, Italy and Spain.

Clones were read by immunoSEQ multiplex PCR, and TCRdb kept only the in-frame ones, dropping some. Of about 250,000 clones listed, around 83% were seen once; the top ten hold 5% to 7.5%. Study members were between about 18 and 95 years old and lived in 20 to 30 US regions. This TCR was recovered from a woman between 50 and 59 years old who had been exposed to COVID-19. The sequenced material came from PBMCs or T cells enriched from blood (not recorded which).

DNA of the CDR3: TGCGCCAGCAGCCCCAGGTTTGGGAACACTGAAGCTTTCTTT. It codes for CASSPRFGNTEAFF. V usage is TRBV5-1 and J usage is TRBJ1-1; D is uncertain. The ends were cut back, 4 bases at V and 1 base at J, with 11 bases in the middle. Germline values: CDR1 SGHRS, CDR2 YFSETQ. This CDR3 is built from 14 residues.